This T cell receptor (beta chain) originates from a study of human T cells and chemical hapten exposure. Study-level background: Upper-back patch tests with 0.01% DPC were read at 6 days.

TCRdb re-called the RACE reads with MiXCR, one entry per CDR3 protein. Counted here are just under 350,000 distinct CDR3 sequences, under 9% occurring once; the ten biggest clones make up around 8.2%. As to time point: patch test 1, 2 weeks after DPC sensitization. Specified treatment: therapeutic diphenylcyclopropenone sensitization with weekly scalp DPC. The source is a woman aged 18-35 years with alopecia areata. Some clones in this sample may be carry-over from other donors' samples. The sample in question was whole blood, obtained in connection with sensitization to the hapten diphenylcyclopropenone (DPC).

The chain's CDR3 is CSVFTILGYTF. DNA of the CDR3: TGCAGCGTTTTTACAATTTTGGGCTACACCTTC. The rearrangement uses TRBV29-1 and TRBJ1-2, with no clear D. Germline assignment: CDR1 SQVTM and CDR2 ANQGSEA. The CDR3 loop spans 11 amino acids. V shed 5 bases and J shed 8 bases, with 12 bases lying between them.